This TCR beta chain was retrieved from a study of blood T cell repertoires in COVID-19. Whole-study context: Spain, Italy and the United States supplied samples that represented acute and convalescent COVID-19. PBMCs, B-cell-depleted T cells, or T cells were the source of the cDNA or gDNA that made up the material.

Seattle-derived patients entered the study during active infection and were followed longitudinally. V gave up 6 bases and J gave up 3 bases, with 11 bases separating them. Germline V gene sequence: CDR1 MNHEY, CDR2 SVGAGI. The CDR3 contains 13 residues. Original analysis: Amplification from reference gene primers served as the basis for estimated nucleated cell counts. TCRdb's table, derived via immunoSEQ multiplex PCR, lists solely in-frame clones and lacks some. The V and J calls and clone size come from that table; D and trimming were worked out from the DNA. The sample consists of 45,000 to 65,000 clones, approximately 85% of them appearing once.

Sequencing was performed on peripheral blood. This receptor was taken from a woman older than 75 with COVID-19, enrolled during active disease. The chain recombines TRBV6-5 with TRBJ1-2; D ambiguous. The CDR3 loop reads CASSSPGDYGYTF. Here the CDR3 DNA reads TGTGCCAGCAGCTCCCCCGGGGACTATGGCTACACCTTC.